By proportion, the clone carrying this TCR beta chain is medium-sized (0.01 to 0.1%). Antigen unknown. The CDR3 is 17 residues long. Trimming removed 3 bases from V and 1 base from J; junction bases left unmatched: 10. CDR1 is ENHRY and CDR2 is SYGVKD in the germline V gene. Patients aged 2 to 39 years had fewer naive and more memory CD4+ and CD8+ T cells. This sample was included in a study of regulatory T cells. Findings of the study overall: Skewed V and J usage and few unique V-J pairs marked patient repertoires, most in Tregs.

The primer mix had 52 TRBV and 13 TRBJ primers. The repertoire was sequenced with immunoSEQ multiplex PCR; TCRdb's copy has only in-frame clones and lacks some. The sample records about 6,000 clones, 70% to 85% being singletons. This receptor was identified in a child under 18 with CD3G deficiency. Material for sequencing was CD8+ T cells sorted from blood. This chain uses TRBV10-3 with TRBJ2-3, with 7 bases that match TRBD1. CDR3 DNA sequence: TGTGCCATCAGTGACCTTAAGACAGGGCAAGGCACAGATACGCAGTATTTT. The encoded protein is CAISDLKTGQGTDTQYF.